These 21 T cell receptor beta chains were all obtained from the same sample, sequenced in a study of blood T cells in healthy people across ages. The use of a sample-barcoded 5' primer and a J-beta primer mix characterized a second PCR of 7 to 11 cycles. TCRdb reprocessed the 5' RACE reads via MiXCR and lists one record per CDR3 protein. The sample holds around 800,000 distinct CDR3 sequences; approximately 44% are singletons and the top ten take approximately 19%. Sequencing used blood. The receptors were gathered from a man in his sixties in good health.

The chain has TRBV7-2 and TRBJ2-3, with D maybe TRBD2 (5 bases). CDR1 is SGHTA and CDR2 is FQGNSA in the germline V gene. The V end was cut by 5 bases, the J end by 1 base, with 10 bases between. The CDR3 covers 14 residues. CDR3 protein: CASSPEVRTDTQYF. The CDR3 DNA sequence: TGTGCCAGCAGCCCGGAGGTACGCACAGATACGCAGTATTTT. The full variable domain, rest sourced from reference TRBV7-2 and TRBJ2-3, is GAGVSQSPSNKVTEKGKDVELRCDPISGHTALYWYRQSLGQGLEFLIYFQGNSAPDKSGLPSDRFSAERTGGSVSTLTIQRTQQEDSAVYLCASSPEVRTDTQYFGPGTRLTVL.

V usage is TRBV5-1 and J usage is TRBJ1-2; 8 positions agree with TRBD1. This CDR3 spans 14 amino acids. Germline lookup yields CDR1 SGHRS and CDR2 YFSETQ. The V and J ends lost 0 bases and 6 bases, in that order; junction bases with no gene match: 4. The DNA of the CDR3 is TGCGCCAGCAGCTTGGATGGACAGGGTCATGGCTACACCTTC. The encoded protein is CASSLDGQGHGYTF.

This clonotype has just one count. The rearrangement joins TRBV6-1 to TRBJ1-5, with D tentatively TRBD1 (6 bases). The CDR3 runs to 17 residues. V dropped 3 bases and J dropped 5 bases, with 20 bases sitting between them. Germline CDR1 reads MNHNS; CDR2 reads SASEGT. As DNA, the CDR3 is TGTGCCAGCAGTGAGACGGTTTACGGGGGCGCGGATCAGCCCCAGCATTTT. Translated: CASSETVYGGADQPQHF.

The chain joins TRBV6-2 or TRBV6-3 to TRBJ2-6; D unresolved. V dropped 7 bases and J dropped 0 bases, with 13 bases sitting between them. Germline V lookup: CDR1 MNHEY, CDR2 SVGEGT. There are 16 residues in the CDR3. The CDR3 coding sequence is TGTGCCAGCATCCGAGAGCCGGACTCTGGGGCCAACGTCCTGACTTTC. Translated, it gives CASIREPDSGANVLTF.

This sequence joins TRBV27 and TRBJ2-4; 9 bases are a match to TRBD1. The DNA end is more similar to TRBJ2-7, so the J call may be wrong. CDR3 length equals 15 residues. Per germline, CDR1 MNHEY and CDR2 SMNVEV (reference sequence). The CDR3 reads CASSPGTGWHYEQYF. The CDR3 DNA sequence: TGTGCCAGCAGTCCCGGGACAGGGTGGCACTACGAGCAGTACTTC.

This chain uses TRBV6-6 with TRBJ2-2, with D unresolved. The germline CDR1 and CDR2 sequences are MNHNY and SVGAGI (reference sequence). The length of the CDR3 is 14 residues. Trimming took 7 bases from V and 4 from J, leaving 13 bases between them. CDR3 region: CASNQDRITGELFF. DNA for the CDR3: TGTGCCAGCAATCAGGACCGGATCACCGGGGAGCTGTTTTTT.

CDR3 bases: TGTGCCAGCAGCTTAGAAGGGACTCACTCCTACGAGCAGTACTTC. Residues: CASSLEGTHSYEQYF. The genes are TRBV7-2 and TRBJ2-7; weak D call: TRBD2 (6 bases). Germline CDR1 reads SGHTA; CDR2 reads FQGNSA. This CDR3 region has 15 residues. V dropped 1 base and J dropped 0 bases, with 10 bases sitting between them.

This chain connects TRBV4-3 to TRBJ2-7; 8 bases fit TRBD2. Per germline, CDR1 LGHNA and CDR2 YSLEER. The junction had 10 bases not matched to a gene; V was cut back by 0 bases and J by 0 bases. The CDR3 runs 18 residues. The CDR3 spells CASSQDSGGGGRSYEQYF. CDR3 coding DNA: TGCGCCAGCAGCCAAGATTCGGGGGGCGGGGGGCGCTCCTACGAGCAGTACTTC.

This chain links TRBV4-1 with TRBJ2-7, with 7 bases lining up with TRBD2. The germline V gene has CDR1 MGHRA and CDR2 YSYEKL. J was trimmed by 5 bases and V by 0 bases; bases with no gene match: 25. The CDR3 has 21 residues. The CDR3 spells CASSQDFREILGGEFKDEQYF. The CDR3 DNA reads as TGCGCCAGCAGCCAAGATTTTAGGGAAATTTTGGGAGGGGAGTTTAAGGACGAGCAGTACTTC.

J is TRBJ2-7 and V is TRBV12-3 or TRBV12-4; D remains unclear. CDR3 size: 12 residues. V was trimmed by 2 bases and J by 6 bases, leaving 8 bases between them. The CDR3 bases are TGTGCCAGCAGTTTATGGGTAGCCGAGCAGTACTTC. Translated, it gives CASSLWVAEQYF.

This clonotype has only a few counts. The chain couples TRBV20-1 to TRBJ2-1; possibly TRBD2 for D (5 bases). Germline-derived CDR1 and CDR2 are DFQATT and SNEGSKA (reference sequence). The CDR3 has 17 amino acids. V lost 1 base and J 7 bases, leaving 23 bases between the germline ends. This chain's CDR3 is CSARGGDGRTFMNEQFF. The DNA for the CDR3 is TGCAGTGCTAGAGGGGGAGATGGGCGCACCTTTATGAATGAGCAGTTCTTC.

V gene TRBV7-2 combines with J gene TRBJ2-1; D is unclear. Germline CDR1 and CDR2: SGHTA and FQGNSA. The CDR3 covers 13 residues. V lost 1 base, J lost 6 bases, and 7 bases lay in between. The CDR3 loop reads CASSLVEGNEQFF. Written as DNA, the CDR3 is TGTGCCAGCAGCTTAGTTGAAGGCAATGAGCAGTTCTTC.

This clonotype was observed a handful of times. The rearrangement joins TRBV16 to TRBJ1-2, with 7 bases lining up with TRBD1. CDR1 is KGHSY and CDR2 is FQNENV in the germline V gene. The junction had 11 bases not matched to a gene; V was cut back by 0 bases and J by 7 bases. The CDR3 has 16 residues. CDR3 nucleotide sequence: TGTGCCAGCAGCCAATCTGCCCTGGACAGGCTTTTTGGCTACACCTTC. It yields the protein CASSQSALDRLFGYTF.

Note on this clonotype: At one boundary the junction diverges from the germline segment, which might be a read error. CDR3 protein: CVSSLSMNTEAFF. CDR3 nucleotides: TGTGTCAGCAGTTTATCAATGAACACTGAAGCTTTCTTT. This chain uses TRBV12-3 or TRBV12-4 with TRBJ1-1; D call uncertain. The CDR3 totals 13 residues.

This clonotype was detected a few times. The chain is built from TRBV6-2 or TRBV6-3 and TRBJ1-1; no firm D call. The CDR3 spans 13 residues. The V gene's germline CDR1 is MNHEY and CDR2 SVGEGT. Trimming removed 6 bases from V and 1 base from J, with 9 bases in between. The DNA for the CDR3 is TGTGCCAGCAGGACCGGGCCGAACACTGAAGCTTTCTTT. Translating it yields CASRTGPNTEAFF.

The chain has TRBV10-3 and TRBJ2-3; D remains ambiguous. The CDR3 length is 14 residues. Germline V gene sequence: CDR1 ENHRY, CDR2 SYGVKD. The V end lost 0 bases, the J end lost 3 bases, and 7 bases lay between the germline ends. The CDR3 spells CAISESTLTDTQYF. CDR3 bases: TGTGCCATCAGTGAGTCGACATTAACAGATACGCAGTATTTT.

The chain joins TRBV5-1 to TRBJ1-1; D unclear. The CDR3 sequence is 14 residues long. The ends were cut back, 0 bases at V and 4 bases at J, with 10 bases in the middle. CDR1 and CDR2 from the germline V gene are SGHRS and YFSETQ. CDR3 sequence (DNA): TGCGCCAGCAGCTTGGAGGTATCGAGCACTGAAGCTTTCTTT. Encoded protein: CASSLEVSSTEAFF.

Regarding this clonotype: Since a much larger clone is just one base distant, this may be a read error. This rearrangement joins TRBV6-2 or TRBV6-3 to TRBJ2-5, with 10 bases aligning to TRBD2. This CDR3 region has 17 residues. Per germline, CDR1 MNHEY and CDR2 SVGEGT. Trimming removed 6 bases from V and 11 bases from J; junction bases left unmatched: 21. The CDR3 bases are TGTGCCAGCAGGAGGGATCCTAGCGGGAGACCCTACAATGAGCAGTACTTC. Translating gives CASRRDPSGRPYNEQYF.

This clonotype was counted at least ten times. The chain carries TRBV20-1 and TRBJ2-5; 7 bases align to TRBD2. The CDR3 extends over 14 amino acids. Per the germline V gene, CDR1 is DFQATT and CDR2 is SNEGSKA (reference sequence). V was pared by 6 bases and J by 2 bases, with 9 bases of the junction left unmatched. CDR3 residues: CSAPGTILQETQYF. The CDR3 nucleotides read TGCAGTGCGCCCGGGACTATACTGCAAGAGACCCAGTACTTC.

This clonotype was observed many times. J is TRBJ1-2 and V is TRBV4-1; weak D call: TRBD1 (6 bases). The V and J ends lost 1 base and 2 bases respectively, with 8 bases between them. The CDR3 loop spans 14 amino acids. The germline V gene has CDR1 MGHRA and CDR2 YSYEKL. CDR3 DNA: TGCGCCAGCAGCCAAGGGGGGGCCAACTATGGCTACACCTTC. The encoded protein is CASSQGGANYGYTF.

There are a few counts of this clonotype. The V call is TRBV7-9, the J call TRBJ1-1, with TRBD1 as a possible D gene (6 bases). The CDR3 runs 14 residues. The V end lost 6 bases, the J end lost 0 bases, and 11 bases lay between the germline ends. Germline lookup yields CDR1 SEHNR and CDR2 FQNEAQ (reference sequence). CDR3 amino acids: CASRSTGLNTEAFF. The CDR3 coding sequence is TGTGCCAGCAGGTCGACAGGACTGAACACTGAAGCTTTCTTT.